The table lists the clone carrying this TCR beta chain with many counts. Amplified regions were TCR beta CDR3 sequences from RNA transcripts. First-round RT-PCR targeting the TCR CDR3 was performed with the HTBI primer set. One entry per CDR3 protein results from TCRdb running MiXCR on the multiplex PCR reads. The table shows over 45,000 distinct CDR3 sequences, with more than 40% occurring only once. This record belongs to a study of T cells in Graves' hyperthyroidism and ophthalmopathy. Trimming removed 3 bases at V and 0 bases at J, with 13 bases between. This CDR3 comprises 15 residues. The germline V gene encodes CDR1 DFQATT and CDR2 SNEGSKA (reference sequence).

The sequenced material came from peripheral blood or thyroid tissue (not recorded which). The receptor was derived from a woman between 45 and 60 years old with Graves' hyperthyroidism. This chain uses TRBV20-1 with TRBJ2-3, with D perhaps matching TRBD2 (6 bases). As DNA, the CDR3 is TGCAGTGCTAGGGCTAGCGCTGACAGCACAGATACGCAGTATTTT. It yields the protein CSARASADSTDTQYF.